What follows are 8 T cell receptor beta chains derived from one specimen sequenced in a study of blood T cell repertoires in COVID-19. Clones were sequenced by immunoSEQ multiplex PCR, and TCRdb holds only the in-frame ones, with some missing. The table lists 330,000 or so clones, roughly nine tenths of them singletons. Sequencing input: peripheral blood. These receptors all come from a woman aged 55-75 years with COVID-19, enrolled during active disease.

CDR3 bases: TGTGCCAGCAGCAGGGACAGGGGGCACAATGAGCAGTTCTTC. It codes for CASSRDRGHNEQFF. This sequence joins TRBV6-5 and TRBJ2-1; 12 bases line up with TRBD1. Germline loops: CDR1 MNHEY, CDR2 SVGAGI. J gave up 5 bases and V 6 bases, and 2 bases lay outside the gene matches. This CDR3 is built from 14 residues.

The chain couples TRBV2 to TRBJ1-1; the D is unclear. The CDR3 length is 11 residues. Germline lookup yields CDR1 SNHLY and CDR2 FYNNEI. The V and J ends lost 10 bases and 1 base respectively, with 7 bases between them. CDR3 nucleotide sequence: TGTGCCATAACAGAGAACACTGAAGCTTTCTTT. Encoded protein: CAITENTEAFF.

The V and J genes are TRBV7-2 and TRBJ2-7; 8 bases line up with TRBD2. V gave up 3 bases and J gave up 0 bases; unmatched junction bases: 10. Looked up from germline, CDR1 is SGHTA and CDR2 is FQGNSA. The CDR3 is 17 amino acids. DNA of the CDR3: TGTGCCAGCAGCTTGAGGTCTAGCGGGTCTAGCTCCTACGAGCAGTACTTC. As protein: CASSLRSSGSSSYEQYF.

The chain links TRBV6-5 to TRBJ1-5; maybe TRBD1 (5 bases). Trimming cost V 8 bases and J 0 bases, with 8 bases left between them. The CDR3 runs to 13 residues. Germline lookup yields CDR1 MNHEY and CDR2 SVGAGI. The CDR3 DNA reads TGTGCCAGCGGGGGGTATAGCAATCAGCCCCAGCATTTT. It yields the protein CASGGYSNQPQHF.

The rearrangement uses TRBV28 and TRBJ1-4; 7 bases map to TRBD1. The trim removed 7 bases at V and 6 bases at J, leaving 5 bases unmatched. Germline values: CDR1 MDHEN, CDR2 SYDVKM. This CDR3 comprises 13 residues. The CDR3 sequence: CASKGAIYEKLFF. Here the CDR3 DNA reads TGTGCCAGCAAGGGGGCAATTTATGAAAAACTGTTTTTT.

J is TRBJ2-2 and V is TRBV7-2, with D perhaps matching TRBD1 (5 bases). Trimming shortened V by 4 bases and J by 6 bases, and 9 bases separated the two germline ends. The CDR3 contains 13 residues. Germline CDR1 SGHTA, CDR2 FQGNSA. The CDR3 DNA reads TGTGCCAGCAGCTCAGGGCCACCCGGGGAGCTGTTTTTT. It yields the protein CASSSGPPGELFF.

This chain links TRBV5-1 with TRBJ2-2; tentative D call: TRBD2 (5 bases). V was pared by 7 bases and J by 4 bases, with 20 bases between. This CDR3 comprises 16 residues. Germline values: CDR1 SGHRS, CDR2 YFSETQ. CDR3 DNA: TGCGCCAGCGCGACCCCTTCCGGGATCGGCACCGGGGAGCTGTTTTTT. Its translation is CASATPSGIGTGELFF.

As DNA, the CDR3 is TGTGCCAGCAGTTCCAACCCGGGACAGGGGTGGAACTATGGCTACACCTTC. This translates into CASSSNPGQGWNYGYTF. V gene TRBV27 combines with J gene TRBJ1-2; TRBD1 aligns across 10 bases. Trimming cost V 4 bases and J 2 bases; bases outside gene matches: 10. This CDR3 comprises 17 residues. Looked up from germline, CDR1 is MNHEY and CDR2 is SMNVEV (reference sequence).